The clone carrying this T cell receptor beta chain has a handful of counts. Its target is not known. The data originate from a study of beta chain features in type 1 diabetes. Background on the study: On cell yields, gender and age, patients and healthy donors were similar.

Study-level findings and limits: Within each of all four CD4+ subsets, Type 1 diabetes patients had TCRB CDR3s that were moderately but significantly shorter.

Every isolated RNA sample was fully reverse transcribed, so sequencing captured expressed TCRB transcripts. Data came from immunoSEQ multiplex PCR; TCRdb stores just in-frame clones and leaves some out. The table records around 250,000 clones, approximately 15% of them present only once. V lost 0 bases, J lost 6 bases, and 3 bases stayed unmatched. The germline V gene encodes CDR1 SGHRS and CDR2 YFSETQ. This CDR3 contains 15 residues. The chain joins TRBV5-1 to TRBJ2-1, with TRBD1 matching over 10 bases. Sequenced input: naive CD4+ T cells from blood. The clonotype comes from a man between 25 and 39 years old with type 1 diabetes. The CDR3 loop is CASSLEGQGINEQFF. CDR3 DNA sequence: TGCGCCAGCAGCTTGGAGGGACAGGGGATCAATGAGCAGTTCTTC.